This note documents a single TCR beta chain sequence. Multiplex PCR in two rounds served to amplify TCR beta CDR3 from genomic DNA. Gene-specific TRBV and TRBJ primers were used in PCR round one. MiXCR was run by TCRdb on the multiplex PCR reads, yielding one entry per CDR3 protein. The sample has fewer than 40,000 distinct CDR3 sequences; approximately 30% are singletons. This entry belongs to a study of prognosis after radiotherapy for stage I lung cancer. Study at large: In around 13 patients the tumors were adenocarcinoma, and in several they were squamous cell carcinoma. No patient received concurrent therapy with stereotactic body radiotherapy.

The CDR3 consists of 13 residues. With 6 bases removed from V and 5 bases from J, the gap between germline ends came to 11 bases. The germline CDR1 and CDR2 sequences are MNHEY and SVGEGT. The chain employs TRBV6-2 or TRBV6-3 and TRBJ1-5; no reliable D call. The TCR was taken from a donor at least 50 years old with non-small cell lung cancer. Sequenced material: PBMCs, taken before or after stereotactic body radiation therapy (not recorded which). CDR3 residues: CASRIGRDQPQHF. The CDR3 coding sequence is TGTGCCAGCAGAATCGGACGGGATCAGCCCCAGCATTTT.